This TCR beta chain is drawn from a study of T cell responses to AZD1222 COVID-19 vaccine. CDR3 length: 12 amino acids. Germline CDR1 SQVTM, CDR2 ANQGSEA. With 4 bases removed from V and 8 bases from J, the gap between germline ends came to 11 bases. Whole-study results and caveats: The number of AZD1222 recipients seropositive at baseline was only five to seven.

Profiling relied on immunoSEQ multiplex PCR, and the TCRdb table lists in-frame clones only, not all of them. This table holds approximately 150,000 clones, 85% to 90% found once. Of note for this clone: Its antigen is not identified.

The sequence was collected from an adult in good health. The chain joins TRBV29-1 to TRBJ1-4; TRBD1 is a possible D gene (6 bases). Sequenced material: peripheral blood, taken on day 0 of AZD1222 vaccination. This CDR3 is CSVVGGREKLFF. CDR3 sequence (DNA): TGCAGCGTTGTAGGGGGACGCGAAAAACTGTTTTTT.